These 7 T cell receptor beta chains came from one sample sequenced in a study of T cell repertoires in cytomegalovirus infection. For these receptors, no antigen is known. One entry per CDR3 protein results from TCRdb running MiXCR on the reads. The repertoire holds about 770,000 distinct CDR3 sequences, with about 28% as singletons. Sequenced here: cultured CD8+ T cells from PBMCs, sampled from culture after CMV antigen stimulation. These receptors were obtained from a human donor in good health (CMV status not recorded). Some clones in this sample may be carry-over from other donors' samples.

This clonotype was detected only a few times. The chain is built from TRBV6-8 and TRBJ1-1; D is uncertain. The ends were cut back, 8 bases at V and 5 bases at J, with 9 bases in the middle. The CDR3 spans 11 residues. CDR1 is MNHGY and CDR2 is SAAAGT in the germline V gene. CDR3 residues: CASPESTEAFF. The CDR3 bases are TGTGCCAGCCCCGAAAGTACTGAAGCTTTCTTT.

This clonotype was counted between two and nine times. The V gene is TRBV7-9, the J gene TRBJ1-4; D uncertain. From germline, CDR1 is SEHNR and CDR2 FQNEAQ (reference sequence). V was clipped by 3 bases and J by 3 bases, with 2 bases between them. This CDR3 contains 12 residues. The CDR3 protein is CASSFANEKLFF. The CDR3, as DNA: TGTGCCAGCAGCTTCGCTAATGAAAAACTGTTTTTT. Variable domain in full (rest from reference TRBV7-9 and TRBJ1-4): DTGVSQNPRHKITKRGQNVTFRCDPISEHNRLYWYRQTLGQGPEFLTYFQNEAQLEKSRLLSDRFSAERPKGSFSTLEIQRTEQGDSAMYLCASSFANEKLFFGSGTQLSVL.

The rearrangement uses TRBV6-2 or TRBV6-3 and TRBJ2-2, with 8 nucleotides matching TRBD1. After removal of 10 bases from V and 10 bases from J, the junction contained 11 bases not matched to a gene. The CDR3 length is 13 residues. Germline V gene sequence: CDR1 MNHEY, CDR2 SVGEGT. CDR3 bases: TGTGCCACCATGGACAGGGTAACGGTGGAGCTGTTTTTT. Translated: CATMDRVTVELFF.

This clonotype was seen only a few times. This chain connects TRBV7-9 to TRBJ2-5; D remains ambiguous. The germline V gene has CDR1 SEHNR and CDR2 FQNEAQ (reference sequence). Deletions cut 5 bases from V and 2 bases from J, with 18 bases between. The CDR3 spans 16 residues. CDR3 sequence (DNA): TGTGCCAGCAGCCCCCCGAGGCTGGACGGACAAGAGACCCAGTACTTC. Translated: CASSPPRLDGQETQYF.

This clonotype came up a few times. V gene TRBV28 combines with J gene TRBJ2-3; 11 nucleotides match TRBD1. CDR3 size: 16 residues. The V gene end was trimmed by 1 base and the J gene end by 4 bases; junction bases not matched to a gene: 4. Germline CDR1 reads MDHEN; CDR2 reads SYDVKM. Written as DNA, the CDR3 is TGTGCCAGCAGTTTATTGCCGGGACAGGGGGCAGATACGCAGTATTTT. This translates into CASSLLPGQGADTQYF.

This rearrangement joins TRBV9 to TRBJ2-1; 12 nucleotides line up with TRBD2. J was trimmed by 0 bases and V by 0 bases; bases with no gene match: 7. CDR3 length: 19 residues. The V gene's germline CDR1 is SGDLS and CDR2 YYNGEE. CDR3 sequence reads: CASSVVSSGGVSSYNEQFF. CDR3 bases: TGTGCCAGCAGCGTAGTATCTAGCGGGGGGGTAAGCTCCTACAATGAGCAGTTCTTC.

The V call is TRBV15, the J call TRBJ2-7, with 8 bases aligning to TRBD1. The CDR3 extends over 15 amino acids. V shed 0 bases, J shed 2 bases, and the junction held 3 bases outside the gene matches. The germline gives CDR1 LNHNV, CDR2 YYDKDF (reference sequence). CDR3 sequence reads: CATSRDRDRTYEQYV. CDR3 DNA sequence: TGTGCCACCAGCAGAGACCGGGACAGGACCTACGAGCAGTACGTC.